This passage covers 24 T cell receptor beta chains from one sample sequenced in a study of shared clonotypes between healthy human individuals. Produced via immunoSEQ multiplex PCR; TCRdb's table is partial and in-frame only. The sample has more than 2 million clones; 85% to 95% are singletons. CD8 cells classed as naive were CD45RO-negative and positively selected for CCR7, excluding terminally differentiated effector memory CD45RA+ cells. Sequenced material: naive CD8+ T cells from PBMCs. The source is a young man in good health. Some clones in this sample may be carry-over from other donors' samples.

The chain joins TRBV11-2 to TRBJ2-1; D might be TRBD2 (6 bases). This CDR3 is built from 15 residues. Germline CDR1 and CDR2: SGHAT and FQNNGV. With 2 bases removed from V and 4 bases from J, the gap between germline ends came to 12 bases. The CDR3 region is CASSLLLAMYNEQFF. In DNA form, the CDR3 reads TGTGCCAGCAGCTTATTACTAGCTATGTACAATGAGCAGTTCTTC.

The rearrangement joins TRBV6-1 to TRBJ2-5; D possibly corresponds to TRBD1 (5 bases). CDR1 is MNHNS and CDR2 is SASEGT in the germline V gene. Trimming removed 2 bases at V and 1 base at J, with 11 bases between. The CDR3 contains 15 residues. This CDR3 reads CASSEPGHSQETQYF. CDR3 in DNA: TGTGCCAGCAGTGAACCAGGGCATTCCCAAGAGACCCAGTACTTC.

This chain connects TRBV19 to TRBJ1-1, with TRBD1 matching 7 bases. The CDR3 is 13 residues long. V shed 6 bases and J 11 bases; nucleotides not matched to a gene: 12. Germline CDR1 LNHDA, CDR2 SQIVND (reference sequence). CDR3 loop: CASSPWDSPGAFF. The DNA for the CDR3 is TGTGCCAGTAGCCCTTGGGACAGCCCGGGGGCTTTCTTT.

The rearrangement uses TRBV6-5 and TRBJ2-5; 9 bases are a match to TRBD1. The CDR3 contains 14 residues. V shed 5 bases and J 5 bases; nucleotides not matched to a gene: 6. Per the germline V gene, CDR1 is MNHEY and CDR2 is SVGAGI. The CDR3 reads CASSTGTGRETQYF. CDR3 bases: TGTGCCAGCAGTACTGGGACAGGGCGGGAGACCCAGTACTTC.

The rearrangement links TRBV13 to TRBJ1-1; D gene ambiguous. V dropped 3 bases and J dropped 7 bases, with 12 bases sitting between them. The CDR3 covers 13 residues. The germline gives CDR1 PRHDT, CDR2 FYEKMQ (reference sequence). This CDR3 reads CASSFPADGEAFF. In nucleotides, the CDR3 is TGTGCCAGCAGCTTCCCCGCGGATGGTGAAGCTTTCTTT.

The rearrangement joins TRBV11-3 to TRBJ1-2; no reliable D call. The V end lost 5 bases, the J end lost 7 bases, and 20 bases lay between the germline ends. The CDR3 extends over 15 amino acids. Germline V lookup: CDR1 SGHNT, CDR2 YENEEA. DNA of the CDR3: TGTGCCAGCAGCACAAACCGAGGACCCTTGACTGGCTACACCTTC. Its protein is CASSTNRGPLTGYTF.

The CDR3 sequence is CASSFVAGGTGELFF. The CDR3 nucleotides are TGTGCCAGCAGCTTTGTTGCGGGAGGTACCGGGGAGCTGTTTTTT. J is TRBJ2-2 and V is TRBV28; TRBD2 agrees at 8 bases. This CDR3 has 15 residues. The J segment lost 5 bases and the V segment lost 6 bases, leaving 8 bases of the junction unmatched. Germline values: CDR1 MDHEN, CDR2 SYDVKM.

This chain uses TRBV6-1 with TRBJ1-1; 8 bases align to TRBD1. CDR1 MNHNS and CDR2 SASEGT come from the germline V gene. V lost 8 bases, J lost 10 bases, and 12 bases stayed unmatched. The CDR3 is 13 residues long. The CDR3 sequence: CASSDRGGFVAFF. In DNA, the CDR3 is TGTGCCAGCTCCGACAGGGGTGGTTTTGTAGCTTTCTTT.

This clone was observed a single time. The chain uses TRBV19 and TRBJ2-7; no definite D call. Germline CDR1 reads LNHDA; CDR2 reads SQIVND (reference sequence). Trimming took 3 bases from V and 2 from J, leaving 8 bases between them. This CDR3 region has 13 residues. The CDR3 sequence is CASSMAETYEQYF. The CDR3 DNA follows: TGTGCCAGTAGTATGGCAGAGACCTACGAGCAGTACTTC.

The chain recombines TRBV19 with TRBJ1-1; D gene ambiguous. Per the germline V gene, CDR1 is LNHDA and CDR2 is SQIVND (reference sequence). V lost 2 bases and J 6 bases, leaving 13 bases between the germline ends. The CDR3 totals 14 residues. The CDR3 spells CASSISLFNSEAFF. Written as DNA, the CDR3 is TGTGCCAGTAGTATATCCCTATTTAATTCTGAAGCTTTCTTT.

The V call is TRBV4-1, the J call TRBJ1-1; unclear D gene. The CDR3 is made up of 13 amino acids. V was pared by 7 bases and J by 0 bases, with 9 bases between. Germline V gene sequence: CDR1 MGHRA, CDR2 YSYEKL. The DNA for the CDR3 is TGCGCCAGCAAAGCAGCCATGAACACTGAAGCTTTCTTT. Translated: CASKAAMNTEAFF.

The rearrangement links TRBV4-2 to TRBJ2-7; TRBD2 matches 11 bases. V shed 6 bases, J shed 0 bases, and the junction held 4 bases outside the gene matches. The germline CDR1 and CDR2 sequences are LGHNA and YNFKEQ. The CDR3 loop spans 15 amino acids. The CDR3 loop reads CASRKTSGSSYEQYF. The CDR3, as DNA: TGTGCCAGCAGGAAAACTAGCGGGAGCTCCTACGAGCAGTACTTC.

The CDR3 region has the DNA TGTGCCAGCAGCTCCGACGGGACTAGCGGGAGTAAGGGGGAGCTGTTTTTT. As protein: CASSSDGTSGSKGELFF. The chain has TRBV5-6 and TRBJ2-2, with TRBD2 identical over 14 bases. The V and J ends lost 3 bases and 8 bases, in that order; junction bases with no gene match: 9. CDR1 SGHDT and CDR2 YYEEEE come from the germline V gene. The CDR3 is 17 residues long.

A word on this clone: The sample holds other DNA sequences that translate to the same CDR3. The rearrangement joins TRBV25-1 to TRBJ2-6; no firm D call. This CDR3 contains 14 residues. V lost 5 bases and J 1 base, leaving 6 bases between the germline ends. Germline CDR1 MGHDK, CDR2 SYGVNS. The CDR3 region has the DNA TGTGCCAGCAGTTTGGGTTCTGGGGCCAACGTCCTGACTTTC. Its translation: CASSLGSGANVLTF.

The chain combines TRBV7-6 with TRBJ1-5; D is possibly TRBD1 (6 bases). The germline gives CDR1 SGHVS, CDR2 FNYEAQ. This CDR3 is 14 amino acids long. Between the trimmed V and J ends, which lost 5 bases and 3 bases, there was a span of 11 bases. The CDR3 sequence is CASSQGQTNQPQHF. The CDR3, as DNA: TGTGCCAGCAGCCAAGGACAGACCAATCAGCCCCAGCATTTT.

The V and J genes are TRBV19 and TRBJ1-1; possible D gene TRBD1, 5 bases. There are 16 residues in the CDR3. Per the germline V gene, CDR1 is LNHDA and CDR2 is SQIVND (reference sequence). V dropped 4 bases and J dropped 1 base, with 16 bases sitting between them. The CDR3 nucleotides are TGTGCCAGTAGTACCCGAGGGGTAACTCGGAACACTGAAGCTTTCTTT. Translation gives CASSTRGVTRNTEAFF.

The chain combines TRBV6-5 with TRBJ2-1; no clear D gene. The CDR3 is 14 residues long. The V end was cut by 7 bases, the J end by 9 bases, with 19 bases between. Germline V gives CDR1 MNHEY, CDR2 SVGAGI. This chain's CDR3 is CASTSPSLPTEQFF. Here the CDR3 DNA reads TGTGCCAGCACGAGTCCCTCCCTACCCACTGAGCAGTTCTTC.

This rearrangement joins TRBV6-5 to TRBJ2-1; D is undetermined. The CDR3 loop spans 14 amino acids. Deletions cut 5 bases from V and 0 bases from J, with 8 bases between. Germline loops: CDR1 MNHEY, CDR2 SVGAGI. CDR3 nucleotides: TGTGCCAGCAGTGTGCTCACCTCCTACAATGAGCAGTTCTTC. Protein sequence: CASSVLTSYNEQFF.

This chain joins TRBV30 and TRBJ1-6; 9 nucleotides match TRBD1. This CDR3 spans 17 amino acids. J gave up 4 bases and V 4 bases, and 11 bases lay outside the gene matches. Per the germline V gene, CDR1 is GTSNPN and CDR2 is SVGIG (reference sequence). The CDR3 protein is CAWIMNGGTGYNSPLHF. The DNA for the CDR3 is TGTGCCTGGATAATGAATGGGGGGACAGGGTATAATTCACCCCTCCACTTT.

The CDR3, as DNA: TGTGCCAGCAGCGCCGCAACTGGACAGAGAAATGAAGCTTTCTTT. Translated: CASSAATGQRNEAFF. The J gene is TRBJ1-1, the V gene TRBV13; D perhaps matches TRBD1 (6 bases). Germline CDR1 reads PRHDT; CDR2 reads FYEKMQ (reference sequence). The CDR3 is made up of 15 amino acids. The ends were cut back, 5 bases at V and 7 bases at J, with 20 bases in the middle.

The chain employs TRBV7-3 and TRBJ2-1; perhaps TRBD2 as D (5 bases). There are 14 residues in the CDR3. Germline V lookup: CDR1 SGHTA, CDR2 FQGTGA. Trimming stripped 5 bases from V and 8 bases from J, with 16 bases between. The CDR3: CASSPGLNGYEQFF. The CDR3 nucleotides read TGTGCCAGCAGCCCAGGACTGAATGGATATGAGCAGTTCTTC. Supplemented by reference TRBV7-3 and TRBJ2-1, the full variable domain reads GAGVSQTPSNKVTEKGKYVELRCDPISGHTALYWYRQSLGQGPEFLIYFQGTGAADDSGLPNDRFFAVRPEGSVSTLKIQRTERGDSAVYLCASSPGLNGYEQFFGPGTRLTVL.

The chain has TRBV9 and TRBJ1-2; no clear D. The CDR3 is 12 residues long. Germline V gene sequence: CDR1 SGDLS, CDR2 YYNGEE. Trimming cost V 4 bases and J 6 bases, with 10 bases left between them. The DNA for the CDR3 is TGTGCCAGCAGCCTGTCGGATCATGGCTACACCTTC. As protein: CASSLSDHGYTF. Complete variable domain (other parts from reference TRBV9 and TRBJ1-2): DSGVTQTPKHLITATGQRVTLRCSPRSGDLSVYWYQQSLDQGLQFLIQYYNGEERAKGNILERFSAQQFPDLHSELNLSSLELGDSALYFCASSLSDHGYTFGSGTRLTVV.

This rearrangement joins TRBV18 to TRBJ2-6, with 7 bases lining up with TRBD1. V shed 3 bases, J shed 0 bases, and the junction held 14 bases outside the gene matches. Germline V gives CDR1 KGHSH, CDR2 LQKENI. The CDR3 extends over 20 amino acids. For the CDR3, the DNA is TGTGCCAGCTCACCGCCGGAAGGGACAGTGGTGGGCTCTGGGGCCAACGTCCTGACTTTC. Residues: CASSPPEGTVVGSGANVLTF.

Here the CDR3 reads CASSSNSDSLSGANVLTF. CDR3 bases: TGTGCCAGCAGCTCCAATTCGGACAGCCTCTCTGGGGCCAACGTCCTGACTTTC. The rearrangement joins TRBV7-9 to TRBJ2-6; D might be TRBD1 (6 bases). The CDR3 runs 18 residues. Trimming took off 4 bases at V and 0 bases at J, with 16 bases between the two ends. The germline V gene encodes CDR1 SEHNR and CDR2 FQNEAQ (reference sequence).